One TCR beta chain is described in this entry. Per the authors' pipeline: Amplification with reference gene primers provided the estimates of nucleated cell counts. Method: immunoSEQ multiplex PCR; TCRdb's copy keeps in-frame clones and lacks some. The V and J calls and clone size are taken from that table; D and trimming were inferred from the DNA. Of roughly 11,000 clones listed, 83% are singletons. This record belongs to a study of blood T cell repertoires in COVID-19. As for the study in general: COVID-19 samples from acute and convalescent phases originated in the United States, Italy and Spain. T cells, B-cell-depleted T cells, or PBMCs provided the cDNA or gDNA that served as material.

V was clipped by 6 bases and J by 4 bases; unmatched bases: 6. Germline loops: CDR1 MDHEN, CDR2 SYDVKM. The CDR3 extends over 16 amino acids. Sequenced sample: peripheral blood. The TCR was taken from a human donor in a cohort sampled during active COVID-19. The V and J genes are TRBV28 and TRBJ2-5; TRBD2 matches 15 bases. Here the CDR3 DNA reads TGTGCCAGCAGCCGAATGGGACTAGCGGGAGGAGAGACCCAGTACTTC. It encodes CASSRMGLAGGETQYF. Full variable domain (outside the CDR3, taken from reference TRBV28 and TRBJ2-5): DVKVTQSSRYLVKRTGEKVFLECVQDMDHENMFWYRQDPGLGLRLIYFSYDVKMKEKGDIPEGYSVSREKKERFSLILESASTNQTSMYLCASSRMGLAGGETQYFGPGTRLLVL.